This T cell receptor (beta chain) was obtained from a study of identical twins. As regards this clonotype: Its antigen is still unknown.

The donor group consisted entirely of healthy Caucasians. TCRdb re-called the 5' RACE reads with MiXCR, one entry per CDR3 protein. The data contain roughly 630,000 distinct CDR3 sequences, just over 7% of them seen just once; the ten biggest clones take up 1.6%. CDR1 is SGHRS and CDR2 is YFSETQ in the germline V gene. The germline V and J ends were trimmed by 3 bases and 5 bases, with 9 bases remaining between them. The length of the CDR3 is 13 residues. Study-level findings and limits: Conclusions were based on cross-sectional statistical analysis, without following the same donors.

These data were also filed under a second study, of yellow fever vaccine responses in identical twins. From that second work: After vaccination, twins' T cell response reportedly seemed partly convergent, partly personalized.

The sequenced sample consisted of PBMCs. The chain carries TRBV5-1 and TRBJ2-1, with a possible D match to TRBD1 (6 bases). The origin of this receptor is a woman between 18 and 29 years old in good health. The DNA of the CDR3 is TGCGCCAGCAGCTCAGACAGGCACAATGAGCAGTTCTTC. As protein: CASSSDRHNEQFF.